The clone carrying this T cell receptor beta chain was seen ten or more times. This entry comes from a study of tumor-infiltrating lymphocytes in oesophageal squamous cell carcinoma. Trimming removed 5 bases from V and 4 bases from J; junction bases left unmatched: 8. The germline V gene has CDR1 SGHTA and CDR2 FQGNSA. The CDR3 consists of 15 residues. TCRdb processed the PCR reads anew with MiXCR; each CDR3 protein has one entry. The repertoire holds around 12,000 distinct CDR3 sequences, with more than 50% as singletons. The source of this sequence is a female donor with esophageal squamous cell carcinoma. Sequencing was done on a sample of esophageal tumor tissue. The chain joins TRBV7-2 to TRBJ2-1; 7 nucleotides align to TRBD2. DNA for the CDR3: TGTGCCAGCAGCAGCGGACTAGTTGGGTACAATGAGCAGTTCTTC. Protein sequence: CASSSGLVGYNEQFF.